This T cell receptor beta chain was captured by sequencing in a study of blood T cell repertoires in COVID-19. In the source study's methods: Amplification from reference gene primers served as the basis for estimated nucleated cell counts. The table came from immunoSEQ multiplex PCR; TCRdb's copy has only in-frame clones and leaves some out. V and J calls and clone size are copied from that table; D and trimming were computed from the DNA. This sample has over 200,000 clones, with roughly 82% found just once. The CDR3 contains 14 residues. Germline CDR1 is MNHNY and CDR2 is SVGAGI (reference sequence). Trimming stripped 5 bases from V and 4 bases from J, with 12 bases between.

The sequence came from a woman aged 40 to 50 with acute or convalescent COVID-19. The V gene is TRBV6-6, the J gene TRBJ2-1; maybe TRBD1 (5 bases). Sample: peripheral blood. The CDR3 is CASSRAGLYNEQFF. The DNA for the CDR3 is TGTGCCAGCAGTCGGGCAGGGTTATACAATGAGCAGTTCTTC.